Shown below are 26 T cell receptor beta chains from a single sample sequenced in a study of T cells in Graves' hyperthyroidism and ophthalmopathy. RNA transcripts served as the template for amplifying TCR beta CDR3 regions. First-round RT-PCR with HTBI primers amplified the TCR CDR3 region. In TCRdb, the multiplex PCR reads were re-called with MiXCR into one record per CDR3 protein. This sample yields about 640,000 distinct CDR3 sequences, of which less than 25% are seen a single time; more than 30% belongs to the top ten. The sequencing input was blood. All receptors come from a man aged 30-40 years with Graves' ophthalmopathy.

This clonotype was detected ten times or more. This chain links TRBV2 with TRBJ1-1, with TRBD1 identical over 9 bases. Germline CDR1 and CDR2: SNHLY and FYNNEI. The junction had 9 bases not matched to a gene; V was cut back by 6 bases and J by 4 bases. The CDR3 contains 15 residues. CDR3 nucleotide sequence: TGTGCCAGCAGGGGAAGGACAGGGGCGGGCACTGAAGCTTTCTTT. Its protein is CASRGRTGAGTEAFF.

This clonotype was detected many times. The junction does not match germline at one end; this may be a read error. The chain employs TRBV5-1 and TRBJ2-1; the match to TRBD2 covers 12 bases. Germline assignment: CDR1 SGHRS and CDR2 YFSETQ. This CDR3 contains 15 residues. Here the CDR3 DNA reads TGTGCCAGCAGCTCCCTAGCGGGAGGGCCGAATGAGCAGTTCTTC. Protein product: CASSSLAGGPNEQFF.

J is TRBJ1-2 and V is TRBV28, with D perhaps matching TRBD1 (5 bases). The CDR3 is 13 amino acids. The germline V and J ends were trimmed by 3 bases and 4 bases, with 9 bases remaining between them. Germline V gives CDR1 MDHEN, CDR2 SYDVKM. CDR3: CASSLTVGYGYTF. CDR3 nucleotide sequence: TGTGCCAGCAGTTTGACAGTCGGCTATGGCTACACCTTC.

The chain combines TRBV6-1 with TRBJ2-7; 10 bases map to TRBD1. Trimming at V came to 5 bases and at J to 1 base, leaving 11 bases not matched to a gene. This CDR3 has 17 amino acids. CDR1 is MNHNS and CDR2 is SASEGT in the germline V gene. The CDR3 sequence: CASSQVEPGQGSYEQYF. DNA for the CDR3: TGTGCCAGCAGTCAGGTTGAACCGGGACAGGGGTCCTACGAGCAGTACTTC.

The V and J genes are TRBV3-1 and TRBJ2-3, with 8 positions matching TRBD2. CDR1 and CDR2 (germline): LGHDT, YNNKEL (reference sequence). The CDR3 is 14 residues long. Losses at the gene ends were 4 bases for V and 5 bases for J; bases not matched to a gene: 5. Written as DNA, the CDR3 is TGTGCCAGCAGCCGGCGGGGGGCCGTAGATACGCAGTATTTT. This translates into CASSRRGAVDTQYF.

This clonotype was detected only a few times. The J gene is TRBJ2-1, the V gene TRBV7-9; D unresolved. The V end lost 2 bases, the J end lost 7 bases, and 15 bases lay between the germline ends. Germline CDR1 and CDR2: SEHNR and FQNEAQ (reference sequence). The CDR3 spans 15 residues. The CDR3 DNA follows: TGTGCCAGCAGCTTAATTCACAGTGTGGGTAATGAGCAGTTCTTC. Translated, it gives CASSLIHSVGNEQFF.

This clonotype was seen a handful of times. This chain uses TRBV7-9 with TRBJ2-5; TRBD2 is a possible D gene (6 bases). This CDR3 has 15 residues. Germline V gives CDR1 SEHNR, CDR2 FQNEAQ (reference sequence). Between the trimmed V and J ends, which lost 5 bases and 0 bases, there was a span of 13 bases. CDR3 region: CASSPRGGDQETQYF. The CDR3 coding sequence is TGTGCCAGCAGCCCACGGGGCGGGGACCAAGAGACCCAGTACTTC.

The chain recombines TRBV4-2 with TRBJ2-2; TRBD2 is a possible D gene (6 bases). The CDR3 length is 16 residues. The ends were cut back, 2 bases at V and 5 bases at J, with 15 bases in the middle. CDR1 is LGHNA, CDR2 YNFKEQ, per germline. Written as DNA, the CDR3 is TGTGCCAGCAGCCAAAGGGCCTTTGGAGGGACCGGGGAGCTGTTTTTT. This translates into CASSQRAFGGTGELFF.

This clonotype has only a few counts. This chain joins TRBV28 and TRBJ1-5; a possible D gene is TRBD1 (5 bases). Trimming cost V 5 bases and J 2 bases, with 13 bases left between them. This CDR3 is built from 15 residues. Germline CDR1 is MDHEN and CDR2 is SYDVKM. As DNA, the CDR3 is TGTGCCAGCAGTCCGGGGGGGTCGGGCAATCAGCCCCAGCATTTT. This codes for CASSPGGSGNQPQHF.

This clonotype was seen ten or more times. The chain recombines TRBV11-2 with TRBJ2-7, with a possible D match to TRBD2 (6 bases). Germline loops: CDR1 SGHAT, CDR2 FQNNGV. V dropped 1 base and J dropped 5 bases, with 12 bases sitting between them. CDR3 length: 14 amino acids. The CDR3 loop is CASSLVIGSDEQYF. For the CDR3, the DNA is TGTGCCAGCAGCTTAGTGATCGGGAGCGACGAGCAGTACTTC.

A note on this clonotype: The junction and the germline gene differ at one end; a read error may be behind it. The V and J genes are TRBV29-1 and TRBJ2-1; tentatively, D is TRBD1 or TRBD2 (5 bases each). Germline CDR1 SQVTM, CDR2 ANQGSEA. The length of the CDR3 is 16 residues. CDR3 residues: CSVEGPGDHSYNDQFF. The DNA for the CDR3 is TGCAGCGTTGAAGGTCCCGGGGACCACTCCTACAATGATCAGTTCTTC.

This clonotype was seen many times. The V gene is TRBV29-1, the J gene TRBJ2-1; 10 bases align to TRBD2. V shed 7 bases, J shed 9 bases, and the junction held 15 bases outside the gene matches. Germline V gene sequence: CDR1 SQVTM, CDR2 ANQGSEA. The length of the CDR3 is 15 residues. Written as DNA, the CDR3 is TGCAGCGCCGAAACGGCTAGCGGGAGATTCGGTGAGCAGTTCTTC. Protein: CSAETASGRFGEQFF.

This rearrangement joins TRBV20-1 to TRBJ2-7; 9 nucleotides agree with TRBD2. V lost 6 bases and J lost 6; bases outside the gene matches: 18. Germline V gene sequence: CDR1 DFQATT, CDR2 SNEGSKA (reference sequence). The CDR3 is 16 amino acids. The CDR3 region is CSAPDFLAGERGEQYF. CDR3 nucleotides: TGCAGTGCCCCGGATTTCTTAGCGGGAGAAAGAGGCGAGCAGTACTTC.

The rearrangement joins TRBV25-1 to TRBJ1-1; the match to TRBD1 covers 7 bases. The V segment lost 6 bases and the J segment 6 bases; nucleotides outside the gene matches: 10. CDR3 length: 14 residues. The germline V gene encodes CDR1 MGHDK and CDR2 SYGVNS. The CDR3, as DNA: TGTGCCAGCAGCCCCAGGGGGGGAGTGGCTGAAGCTTTCTTT. Translation: CASSPRGGVAEAFF.

As to this clonotype: Just one base apart from a much larger clone, this may be a read error. CDR3 sequence: CAGSQSGGREQFF. In DNA, the CDR3 is TGTGCCGGCAGCCAGTCCGGGGGGCGGGAGCAGTTCTTC. The chain combines TRBV3-1 with TRBJ2-1, with TRBD2 as a possible D gene (7 bases). The V gene's germline CDR1 is LGHDT and CDR2 YNNKEL (reference sequence). The CDR3 runs to 13 residues.

Ten or more counts support this clonotype. The gene calls are TRBV6-1 and TRBJ2-3; 9 nucleotides match TRBD1. CDR1 is MNHNS, CDR2 SASEGT, per germline. This CDR3 is built from 17 residues. V lost 5 bases and J lost 4; bases outside the gene matches: 13. The CDR3: CASSQPPPGQGSDTQYF. The CDR3, as DNA: TGTGCCAGCAGTCAACCCCCACCGGGACAGGGTTCAGATACGCAGTATTTT.

The chain carries TRBV5-4 and TRBJ2-2; D not resolved. This CDR3 has 15 amino acids. CDR1 is SGHNT and CDR2 is YYREEE in the germline V gene (reference sequence). The V end was cut by 2 bases, the J end by 6 bases, with 14 bases between. CDR3 coding DNA: TGTGCCAGCAGCTTATATCCCTACTTGGCCGGGGAGCTGTTTTTT. Translated, it gives CASSLYPYLAGELFF. Combining the CDR3 with reference TRBV5-4 and TRBJ2-2 gives the whole variable domain ETGVTQSPTHLIKTRGQQVTLRCSSQSGHNTVSWYQQALGQGPQFIFQYYREEENGRGNFPPRFSGLQFPNYSSELNVNALELDDSALYLCASSLYPYLAGELFFGEGSRLTVL.

This clonotype was picked up a small number of times. This chain uses TRBV9 with TRBJ2-5, with D perhaps TRBD1 or TRBD2 (5 bases each). The ends were cut back, 1 base at V and 1 base at J, with 11 bases in the middle. Germline-derived CDR1 and CDR2 are SGDLS and YYNGEE. The CDR3 is 15 residues long. As DNA, the CDR3 is TGTGCCAGCAGCGTATACCGGGGCCCCCAAGAGACCCAGTACTTC. This sequence encodes CASSVYRGPQETQYF.

This clonotype occurred a few times. This chain connects TRBV7-9 to TRBJ2-1; the match to TRBD2 covers 9 bases. The CDR3 extends over 15 amino acids. J gave up 3 bases and V 3 bases, and 3 bases lay outside the gene matches. In germline, CDR1 is SEHNR, CDR2 FQNEAQ (reference sequence). CDR3 sequence: CASSFRREGYNEQFF. CDR3 bases: TGTGCCAGCAGCTTCAGGCGGGAGGGCTACAATGAGCAGTTCTTC.

The table lists this clonotype with a few counts. This chain uses TRBV19 with TRBJ1-5; 11 bases align to TRBD1. The CDR3 consists of 14 residues. The V gene's germline CDR1 is LNHDA and CDR2 SQIVND (reference sequence). Trimming at V came to 7 bases and at J to 5 bases, leaving 4 bases not matched to a gene. CDR3 DNA sequence: TGTGCCAGTACCCGGGACAGGGGGGATCAGCCCCAGCATTTT. Residues: CASTRDRGDQPQHF.

To note about this clonotype: An end of the junction does not agree with germline; a read error may underlie this. This chain links TRBV7-2 with TRBJ1-5, with D hard to call. Germline values: CDR1 SGHTA, CDR2 FQGNSA. The CDR3 runs 13 residues. The CDR3, as DNA: TGTGCCAGCAGCTTAATAGACAATCAGCCCCGGCATTTT. Translated: CASSLIDNQPRHF. Based on the CDR3 plus reference TRBV7-2 and TRBJ1-5, the full variable domain is GAGVSQSPSNKVTEKGKDVELRCDPISGHTALYWYRQSLGQGLEFLIYFQGNSAPDKSGLPSDRFSAERTGGSVSTLTIQRTQQEDSAVYLCASSLIDNQPRHFGDGTRLSIL.

The chain joins TRBV7-2 to TRBJ2-2; D remains ambiguous. Germline V CDR1 and CDR2: SGHTA, FQGNSA. V lost 1 base and J lost 0, with 9 bases in between. The CDR3 consists of 16 residues. CDR3 sequence (DNA): TGTGCCAGCAGCTTAGGGCCGGGTACGAACACCGGGGAGCTGTTTTTT. Translating it yields CASSLGPGTNTGELFF.

Remarks on this clonotype: The junction shows a germline mismatch at one end, possibly a read error. The rearrangement joins TRBV28 to TRBJ2-3; TRBD2 aligns across 7 bases. Germline CDR1 and CDR2: MDHEN and SYDVKM. The CDR3 consists of 15 residues. CDR3 bases: TGTGCCAGCGTTCTAGCGGAATACGGCACAGATACGCGGTATTTT. As protein: CASVLAEYGTDTRYF.

This clonotype was found many times. This chain uses TRBV30 with TRBJ2-1, with a weak D call TRBD2 (5 bases). The CDR3 runs to 12 residues. Trimming took 2 bases from V and 6 from J, leaving 8 bases between them. Per germline, CDR1 GTSNPN and CDR2 SVGIG (reference sequence). This chain's CDR3 is CAWSNRGNEQFF. The CDR3 DNA reads TGTGCCTGGAGTAACCGGGGCAATGAGCAGTTCTTC.

This clonotype was counted a few times. The gene calls are TRBV16 and TRBJ1-2; 9 nucleotides line up with TRBD1. Trimming cost V 0 bases and J 0 bases; bases outside gene matches: 5. Germline CDR1 is KGHSY and CDR2 is FQNENV. This CDR3 is 17 amino acids long. The CDR3 here is CASSQSGQGSTNYGYTF. The CDR3 region has the DNA TGTGCCAGCAGCCAATCGGGACAGGGATCTACTAACTATGGCTACACCTTC. Supplemented by reference TRBV16 and TRBJ1-2, the full variable domain reads GEEVAQTPKHLVRGEGQKAKLYCAPIKGHSYVFWYQQVLKNEFKFLISFQNENVFDETGMPKERFSAKCLPNSPCSLEIQATKLEDSAVYFCASSQSGQGSTNYGYTFGSGTRLTVV.

This clonotype has only a few counts. This chain joins TRBV7-2 and TRBJ2-3, with a weak D call TRBD2 (6 bases). Trimming pared 5 bases from V and 0 bases from J, leaving 24 bases between. Per germline, CDR1 SGHTA and CDR2 FQGNSA. The CDR3 sequence is 19 residues long. The CDR3 spells CASSQRRDLDPTSTDTQYF. CDR3 sequence (DNA): TGTGCCAGCAGCCAAAGGCGGGACTTGGACCCAACTAGCACAGATACGCAGTATTTT.